The 18 T cell receptor beta chains listed next were all sequenced from one sample in a study of blood T cell repertoires in COVID-19. The method was immunoSEQ multiplex PCR; TCRdb's version includes in-frame clones alone and lacks a portion of them. The sample records about 70,000 clones, roughly 90% being singletons. The sequencing sample was made of peripheral blood. The receptors here all came from a man aged 50 or older with COVID-19, enrolled during active disease.

The chain has TRBV11-2 and TRBJ2-5; 10 bases align to TRBD2. Germline lookup yields CDR1 SGHAT and CDR2 FQNNGV. Trimming took 4 bases from V and 6 from J; bases not matched to a gene: 8. This CDR3 is built from 15 residues. The CDR3 nucleotides read TGTGCCAGCAGCTCGCAGCGGGAGGGCCAGCAGACCCAGTACTTC. Translating it yields CASSSQREGQQTQYF.

The chain joins TRBV28 to TRBJ1-5; a weak D match, TRBD1 (5 bases). Trimming stripped 5 bases from V and 1 base from J, with 12 bases between. CDR3 length equals 15 residues. Germline CDR1 is MDHEN and CDR2 is SYDVKM. CDR3 coding DNA: TGTGCCAGCAGTGGGGGGAACTTAAGCAATCAGCCCCAGCATTTT. The encoded protein is CASSGGNLSNQPQHF.

J is TRBJ1-2 and V is TRBV28; no clear D. Germline CDR1 and CDR2: MDHEN and SYDVKM. This CDR3 region has 14 residues. The germline V and J ends were trimmed by 4 bases and 7 bases, with 16 bases remaining between them. Written as DNA, the CDR3 is TGTGCCAGCAGTTCTCGTTTAGCCCAGTTTGGCTACACCTTC. Translation: CASSSRLAQFGYTF.

This clone has just one count. The chain employs TRBV25-1 and TRBJ2-3, with TRBD2 identical over 8 bases. The germline V gene has CDR1 MGHDK and CDR2 SYGVNS. Losses at the gene ends were 5 bases for V and 4 bases for J; bases not matched to a gene: 11. This CDR3 has 16 amino acids. CDR3 loop: CASSLGREEVPDTQYF. Here the CDR3 DNA reads TGTGCCAGCAGTCTGGGGCGGGAGGAGGTCCCAGATACGCAGTATTTT.

The gene calls are TRBV7-2 and TRBJ2-7; D is perhaps TRBD2 (5 bases). There are 14 residues in the CDR3. Germline lookup yields CDR1 SGHTA and CDR2 FQGNSA. Trimming removed 5 bases from V and 5 bases from J, with 16 bases in between. The CDR3, as DNA: TGTGCCAGCAGCCCACCGGTCCGGCGGGACGAGCAGTACTTC. It yields the protein CASSPPVRRDEQYF.

CDR3 in amino acids: CASSLAPGWRETQYF. CDR3 DNA: TGTGCCAGCAGCTTGGCTCCGGGATGGAGGGAGACCCAGTACTTC. The chain employs TRBV7-3 and TRBJ2-5, with a weak D call TRBD2 (5 bases). Between the trimmed V and J ends, which lost 3 bases and 5 bases, there was a span of 16 bases. Germline V gives CDR1 SGHTA, CDR2 FQGTGA. The CDR3 extends over 15 amino acids.

The chain combines TRBV4-1 with TRBJ1-1; D remains ambiguous. V was pared by 1 base and J by 1 base, with 7 bases between. The CDR3 consists of 14 residues. Germline CDR1 reads MGHRA; CDR2 reads YSYEKL. The CDR3 spells CASSQGVWNTEAFF. The CDR3 DNA is TGCGCCAGCAGCCAAGGCGTTTGGAACACTGAAGCTTTCTTT.

This sequence joins TRBV9 and TRBJ1-5; a possible D gene is TRBD1 (5 bases). The CDR3 consists of 15 residues. The V gene's germline CDR1 is SGDLS and CDR2 YYNGEE. Trimming cost V 4 bases and J 4 bases, with 15 bases left between them. As DNA, the CDR3 is TGTGCCAGCAGCCCCAGTTCAGGGCCAAATCAGCCCCAGCATTTT. Translating gives CASSPSSGPNQPQHF.

The chain employs TRBV7-2 and TRBJ2-5; TRBD1 matches at 8 bases. CDR3 size: 11 residues. V lost 5 bases and J lost 9; bases outside the gene matches: 2. The germline V gene has CDR1 SGHTA and CDR2 FQGNSA. The CDR3 bases are TGTGCCAGCAGCCCGGACAGGGCCCAGTACTTC. This translates into CASSPDRAQYF. The complete variable domain, with remaining parts taken from reference TRBV7-2 and TRBJ2-5, reads GAGVSQSPSNKVTEKGKDVELRCDPISGHTALYWYRQSLGQGLEFLIYFQGNSAPDKSGLPSDRFSAERTGGSVSTLTIQRTQQEDSAVYLCASSPDRAQYFGPGTRLLVL.

This chain links TRBV30 with TRBJ2-3; D is undetermined. This CDR3 region has 14 residues. V lost 4 bases to trimming and J lost 1 base, with 12 bases between them. Germline V gene sequence: CDR1 GTSNPN, CDR2 SVGIG (reference sequence). In DNA, the CDR3 is TGTGCCTGGATGCGGTATGAGGGCACAGATACGCAGTATTTT. This codes for CAWMRYEGTDTQYF.

V is TRBV7-2 and J is TRBJ2-1; 9 nucleotides align to TRBD2. The CDR3 has 15 residues. Germline V gives CDR1 SGHTA, CDR2 FQGNSA. V trimming: 2 bases; J trimming: 3 bases; junction bases outside the gene matches: 2. The CDR3 reads CASSLRTSDYNEQFF. DNA for the CDR3: TGTGCCAGCAGCTTACGGACTAGCGACTACAATGAGCAGTTCTTC.

This clone has only one observation. V usage is TRBV5-1 and J usage is TRBJ2-1, with a tentative D call TRBD1 (5 bases). This CDR3 has 12 amino acids. Trimming cost V 0 bases and J 9 bases, with 7 bases left between them. Germline lookup yields CDR1 SGHRS and CDR2 YFSETQ. The CDR3 spells CASSLDRGEQFF. Here the CDR3 DNA reads TGCGCCAGCAGCTTGGATAGGGGTGAGCAGTTCTTC.

This clone was recorded once. The gene calls are TRBV5-1 and TRBJ1-1; unclear D gene. This CDR3 is built from 13 residues. The germline gives CDR1 SGHRS, CDR2 YFSETQ. V was trimmed by 5 bases and J by 10 bases, leaving 18 bases between them. CDR3 DNA sequence: TGCGCCAGCAGGAATACAGAGGGTGGAAGAGCTTTCTTT. It codes for CASRNTEGGRAFF.

This chain links TRBV6-5 with TRBJ2-5, with D unresolved. Germline CDR1 is MNHEY and CDR2 is SVGAGI. The germline V and J ends were trimmed by 1 base and 3 bases, with 6 bases remaining between them. The CDR3 loop spans 13 amino acids. CDR3 DNA sequence: TGTGCCAGCAGTTACTTCGCGGAAGAGACCCAGTACTTC. Amino acids: CASSYFAEETQYF.

The rearrangement links TRBV11-3 to TRBJ1-1; possible D gene TRBD1, 5 bases. The CDR3 length is 14 residues. Trimming took 8 bases from V and 3 from J, leaving 16 bases between them. CDR1 is SGHNT and CDR2 is YENEEA in the germline V gene. The CDR3: CASASGGVDTEAFF. The CDR3 nucleotides read TGTGCCAGCGCCTCCGGGGGGGTGGACACTGAAGCTTTCTTT. The complete variable domain, with remaining parts taken from reference TRBV11-3 and TRBJ1-1, reads EAGVVQSPRYKIIEKKQPVAFWCNPISGHNTLYWYLQNLGQGPELLIRYENEEAVDDSQLPKDRFSAERLKGVDSTLKIQPAELGDSAVYLCASASGGVDTEAFFGQGTRLTVV.

DNA of the CDR3: TGTGCCTGGTCCGGGACTTCTAGCAATCAGCCCCAGCATTTT. Translated, it gives CAWSGTSSNQPQHF. The chain employs TRBV30 and TRBJ1-5; TRBD1 might be the D (5 bases). Germline V gives CDR1 GTSNPN, CDR2 SVGIG (reference sequence). Trimming stripped 5 bases from V and 0 bases from J, with 11 bases between. The CDR3 has 14 amino acids.

V gene TRBV18 combines with J gene TRBJ2-5, with 8 nucleotides matching TRBD2. After removal of 2 bases from V and 5 bases from J, the junction contained 10 bases not matched to a gene. The germline gives CDR1 KGHSH, CDR2 LQKENI. The CDR3 extends over 16 amino acids. CDR3 in amino acids: CASSPGTLADRETQYF. CDR3 bases: TGTGCCAGCTCACCAGGAACACTAGCGGATAGGGAGACCCAGTACTTC.

The chain employs TRBV28 and TRBJ1-5, with 10 positions matching TRBD1. CDR1 is MDHEN, CDR2 SYDVKM, per germline. V lost 5 bases and J lost 7; bases outside the gene matches: 8. The CDR3 is 15 amino acids. CDR3 sequence (DNA): TGTGCCAGCAGTGCCTTAGGACAGGGGGACCAGCCCCAGCATTTT. Protein product: CASSALGQGDQPQHF.